The rows below give T cell receptor beta chains drawn from one sample of a study of T cells in Graves' hyperthyroidism and ophthalmopathy. TCRdb itself ran the multiplex PCR reads through MiXCR, one entry per CDR3 protein. Among about 610,000 distinct CDR3 sequences listed, more than 15% were seen once. Sequenced: blood. The origin of the receptors is a woman aged 40 to 55 with Graves' ophthalmopathy. Each CDR3 is given with its conserved first and last residue. The order of the fields is D gene, V gene, clone size, J gene, CDR3 DNA, CDR3 protein. A D gene is named only where the DNA matches it firmly. Rows may omit the clone size; those that give it use once, few, many or a size class.

TRBD2,TRBV6-1,many,TRBJ2-1,TGTGCCAGCAGTCCTAGCGGGGGCTTCGGGGAGCAGTTCTTC,CASSPSGGFGEQFF
TRBD2,TRBV20-1,-,TRBJ2-3,TGCAGTGCTTCTAGCGGGAGGGGGGTAGATACGCAGTATTTT,CSASSGRGVDTQYF
-,TRBV7-8,-,TRBJ2-5,TGTGCCAGCAGCTTAGAGGAGGGGCGGATGGGAGAGACCCAGTACTTC,CASSLEEGRMGETQYF
TRBD2,TRBV6-2/TRBV6-3,-,TRBJ2-5,TGTGCCAGCAGTTCTCCGGGACTAGCGGTTCAAGAGACCCAGTACTTC,CASSSPGLAVQETQYF
TRBD1,TRBV6-1,many,TRBJ1-1,TGTGCCAGCAGAGGGGGAAGTCTTACAGGGGGCCGGACTGAAGCTTTCTTT,CASRGGSLTGGRTEAFF
TRBD1,TRBV5-1,many,TRBJ2-1,TGCGCCAGCAGCGAGACAGGGGCGACCTACAATGAGCAGTTCTTC,CASSETGATYNEQFF
TRBD2,TRBV14,few,TRBJ2-5,TGTGCCAGCAGCCAAGAAAAGAGCGGGAGATTGGAGGAGACCCAGTACTTC,CASSQEKSGRLEETQYF
-,TRBV12-3/TRBV12-4,many,TRBJ2-3,TGTGCCAGCAGTGGCCGACTAGTATGGGATACGCAGTATTTT,CASSGRLVWDTQYF
TRBD2,TRBV20-1,many,TRBJ2-1,TGCAGTGCTAGAGATACGCTAGCGGGAGAAAATGAGCAGTTCTTC,CSARDTLAGENEQFF
TRBD1,TRBV20-1,few,TRBJ2-4,TGCAGTGCAGAAGAAAACAGGGGGCTCAAAAACATTCAGTACTTC,CSAEENRGLKNIQYF
-,TRBV6-1,many,TRBJ2-1,TGTGCCAGCAGTGAGGGACGTTACAATGAGCAGTTCTTC,CASSEGRYNEQFF
-,TRBV28,many,TRBJ2-7,TGTGCCAGCAGATCGGGACACCACCTAACCGAGCAGTACTTC,CASRSGHHLTEQYF
-,TRBV20-1,few,TRBJ2-1,TGCAGTGCTAGAGTGCAGGGGAGCTCCTACAATGAGCAGTTCTTC,CSARVQGSSYNEQFF
-,TRBV5-5,-,TRBJ2-7,TGTGCCAGCAGCTTGGCGGGCAGGAGCTCCTACGAGCAGTACTTC,CASSLAGRSSYEQYF
TRBD2,TRBV11-2,once,TRBJ2-7,TGTGCCAGCAGCCAAGATACTAGCGATGTGCAGTACTTC,CASSQDTSDVQYF
TRBD1,TRBV5-1,many,TRBJ1-6,TGCGCCAGCAGCTGGGGGGACAGCCAATTCACCCTCCACTTT,CASSWGDSQFTLHF
-,TRBV18,many,TRBJ1-3,TGTGCCAGCTCACCGTACAGAGAAGCTGGAAACACCATATATTTT,CASSPYREAGNTIYF
-,TRBV18,many,TRBJ1-1,TGTGCCAGCTCACCATCGTCGCAGGGTGAAGCTTTCTTT,CASSPSSQGEAFF
-,TRBV5-1,-,TRBJ2-1,TGCGCCAGCAGCTTTATGGAGGCGAGCTCCTGCAATGAGCAGTTCTTC,CASSFMEASSCNEQFF
TRBD1,TRBV5-1,many,TRBJ2-1,TGCGCCAGCAGCTTGGCCAAGGGACAGGGGGACAATGAGCAGTTCTTC,CASSLAKGQGDNEQFF
TRBD1,TRBV2,many,TRBJ1-4,TGTGCCAGCATTGGGGACAGGGGCCATGAAAAACTGTTTTTT,CASIGDRGHEKLFF
-,TRBV11-1,many,TRBJ2-3,TGTGCCAGCAGCGAAGGGGGGGGCCCCACAGATACGCAGTATTTT,CASSEGGGPTDTQYF
TRBD1,TRBV30,many,TRBJ2-2,TGTGCCTGGAGGGACAGGGGAACCGGGGAGCTGTTTTTT,CAWRDRGTGELFF
TRBD2,TRBV3-1,many,TRBJ2-5,TGTGCCAGCAGCCAGGAAAGACTAGCGGGAGCAGAGACCCAGTACTTC,CASSQERLAGAETQYF
TRBD2,TRBV11-2,many,TRBJ2-7,TGTGCCAGCAGCCCCGGGGTAGCGGGCTCCCACGAGCAGTACTTC,CASSPGVAGSHEQYF
-,TRBV15,few,TRBJ1-1,TGTGCCACCAGCAGAGATGGGGCCTCTGAAGCTTTCTTT,CATSRDGASEAFF
-,TRBV6-1,many,TRBJ2-1,TGTGCCAGCAGTGAAGCAGCTGGGCACTACAATGAGCAGTTCTTC,CASSEAAGHYNEQFF
-,TRBV5-1,many,TRBJ2-3,TGCGCCAGCAGCTTGGAAAGGGAGGACACAGATACGCAGTATTTT,CASSLEREDTDTQYF
-,TRBV20-1,few,TRBJ1-3,TGCAGTGCTAGAGGTCAGCCCTCTGGAAACACCATATATTTT,CSARGQPSGNTIYF
-,TRBV10-3,-,TRBJ2-5,TGTGCCATCAGTGAGACCTTACCGGCCCAAGAGACCCAGTACTTC,CAISETLPAQETQYF
-,TRBV28,many,TRBJ2-5,TGTGCCAGCAGTCCCGCCCTCGGGGGAGAGACCCAGTACTTC,CASSPALGGETQYF
TRBD2,TRBV24-1,-,TRBJ2-7,TGTGCCACAGCCCCTAGCGGATCCCACGAGCAGTACTTC,CATAPSGSHEQYF
-,TRBV9,few,TRBJ1-1,TGTGCCAGCAGCGTAGAGGACAGCCGGAACACTGAAGCTTTCTTT,CASSVEDSRNTEAFF
-,TRBV4-1,few,TRBJ1-6,TGCGCCAGCAGGGAACAGGGAAATTCACCCCTCCACTTT,CASREQGNSPLHF
-,TRBV18,many,TRBJ2-1,TGTGCCAGCTCAACGACAGACTACAATGAGCAGTTCTTC,CASSTTDYNEQFF
TRBD2,TRBV18,many,TRBJ2-1,TGTGCCAGCTTATCTAGCGGGAGCTCCTACAATGAGCAGTTCTTC,CASLSSGSSYNEQFF
TRBD1,TRBV19,-,TRBJ1-1,TGTGCCAGTAGCCTTAGCAGGGGGCAGCTCACTGAAGCTTTCTTT,CASSLSRGQLTEAFF
TRBD2,TRBV28,-,TRBJ2-7,TGTGCCAGCAGTTGGCTAGCGGGATCCACCGGGACTAGCTTCTACGAGCAGTACTTC,CASSWLAGSTGTSFYEQYF
-,TRBV28,many,TRBJ1-5,TGTGCCAGCGCCTACCCCGGGCAGGGTGGGAATCAGCCCCAGCATTTT,CASAYPGQGGNQPQHF
TRBD1,TRBV5-6,-,TRBJ1-2,TGTGCCAGCAGCGTAGGGGGCCTGGGCTACACCTTC,CASSVGGLGYTF
TRBD2,TRBV7-9,-,TRBJ2-1,TGTGCCAGCAGCCCCTATGGGACTAGCGGCAACAATGAGCAGTTCTTC,CASSPYGTSGNNEQFF
-,TRBV20-1,many,TRBJ1-5,TGCAGTGCTCCTACAGGGATAAATCAGCCCCAGCATTTT,CSAPTGINQPQHF
-,TRBV12-5,once,TRBJ1-3,TGTGCTAGTGGTCCGTCATCCACAAGCTCTGGAAACACCATATATTTT,CASGPSSTSSGNTIYF
-,TRBV20-1,few,TRBJ1-5,TGCAGTGCTAGGGAACAGGGTAATCAGCCCCAGCATTTT,CSAREQGNQPQHF
-,TRBV5-1,few,TRBJ1-1,TGCGCCAGCAGCTTGGCCGGAAGCGCAGGGTTGACTGAAGCTTTCTTT,CASSLAGSAGLTEAFF
-,TRBV2,many,TRBJ2-7,TGTGCCAGCAGTGCTAGTTGGGGGAAGAACGAGCAGTACTTC,CASSASWGKNEQYF
-,TRBV20-1,-,TRBJ1-2,TGCAGTGCTAGGAGGGGACCGGGCGACTATGGCTACACCTTC,CSARRGPGDYGYTF
-,TRBV10-1,-,TRBJ1-1,TGCGCCAGCAGTGAGTCGTCGTGGGCCACTGAAGCTCTCTTT,CASSESSWATEALF
TRBD1,TRBV27,many,TRBJ2-3,TGTGCCAGCACCCGGGACAGGGGATCCACAGATACGCAGTATTTT,CASTRDRGSTDTQYF
-,TRBV6-5,few,TRBJ1-1,TGTGCCAGCAGTTATGGGGCGGGGGACACTGAAGCTTTCTTT,CASSYGAGDTEAFF